These T cell receptor beta chains were read from a single sample in a study of post-analysis software for immune sequencing data. MiXCR, run by TCRdb on the PCR reads, gives a single entry per CDR3 protein. Here the sample spans approximately 460,000 distinct CDR3 sequences, less than 45% being singletons. Sequencing input: blood. The receptors were gathered from a girl aged 5-17 years with multiple sclerosis. CDR3s include the opening cysteine and the closing phenylalanine or tryptophan. D genes are given only for firm matches. A row's size may be missing; if present it is once, few, many or a size class.

d_call	clone_size	v_call	j_call	cdr3_aa	cdr3_nt
NA	NA	TRBV9	TRBJ2-2	CASSPPGDLNTGELFF	TGTGCCAGCAGCCCCCCAGGGGATTTGAACACCGGGGAGCTGTTTTTT
TRBD2	many	TRBV20-1	TRBJ2-3	CSAGGLAGSTDTQYF	TGCAGTGCTGGGGGACTAGCGGGTTCCACAGATACGCAGTATTTT
TRBD2	NA	TRBV28	TRBJ2-1	CAAARGRVDEQFF	TGTGCCGCGGCGCGCGGGAGGGTCGATGAGCAGTTCTTC
NA	NA	TRBV6-6	TRBJ2-7	CASSYESKTYEQYF	TGTGCCAGCAGTTACGAGAGCAAAACCTACGAGCAGTACTTC
TRBD1	few	TRBV5-1	TRBJ2-3	CASSGDRALTDTQYF	TGCGCCAGCAGCGGGGACAGGGCCCTCACAGATACGCAGTATTTT
NA	NA	TRBV27	TRBJ2-1	CASSPLGQHNEQFF	TGTGCCAGCAGTCCCCTAGGACAGCACAATGAGCAGTTCTTC
NA	NA	TRBV10-3	TRBJ1-5	CAISGVGQPQHF	TGTGCCATCAGTGGGGTGGGCCAGCCCCAGCATTTT
NA	NA	TRBV2	TRBJ2-2	CASRVLNTGELFF	TGTGCCAGCAGGGTGTTGAACACCGGGGAGCTGTTTTTT
NA	NA	TRBV20-1	TRBJ2-3	CSARVWTSSTDTQYF	TGCAGTGCTAGAGTCTGGACTTCTAGCACAGATACGCAGTATTTT
NA	many	TRBV28	TRBJ2-1	CASSSGTPVGEQFF	TGTGCCAGCAGTTCCGGGACCCCCGTAGGTGAGCAGTTCTTC
NA	NA	TRBV28	TRBJ1-1	CASTLLRPTVKNTEAFF	TGTGCCAGCACCCTCCTTCGCCCGACAGTTAAAAACACTGAAGCTTTCTTT
NA	NA	TRBV5-1	TRBJ2-1	CASSLDSESSYNEQFF	TGCGCCAGCAGCTTGGACAGCGAAAGCTCCTACAATGAGCAGTTCTTC
NA	NA	TRBV12-3/TRBV12-4	TRBJ1-4	CASSPGGSGEKLFF	TGTGCCAGCAGCCCGGGGGGGTCCGGTGAAAAACTGTTTTTT
NA	NA	TRBV4-1	TRBJ2-7	CASSQVGGIRPYEQYF	TGCGCCAGCAGCCAAGTTGGGGGGATCCGCCCCTACGAGCAGTACTTC
TRBD2	NA	TRBV18	TRBJ2-5	CASSPPGLAGGETQYF	TGTGCCAGCTCACCACCCGGTCTAGCGGGAGGAGAGACCCAGTACTTC
NA	NA	TRBV20-1	TRBJ1-1	CSARPVPPEAFF	TGCAGTGCTAGACCCGTGCCTCCTGAAGCTTTCTTT
NA	NA	TRBV28	TRBJ2-7	CASRTHTGRSYEQYF	TGTGCCAGCAGGACCCACACGGGCCGATCCTACGAGCAGTACTTC
NA	few	TRBV2	TRBJ2-2	CASRQGLSTGELFF	TGTGCCAGCAGGCAGGGTTTATCCACCGGGGAGCTGTTTTTT
TRBD2	NA	TRBV5-1	TRBJ2-5	CASSLGNSGRCETQYF	TGCGCCAGCAGCCTCGGAAATAGCGGGAGGTGTGAGACCCAGTACTTC
NA	NA	TRBV27	TRBJ2-2	CASYTGVNTGELFF	TGTGCCAGCTACACAGGAGTGAACACCGGGGAGCTGTTTTTT
NA	NA	TRBV5-1	TRBJ2-1	CASRGRRDNEQFF	TGCGCCAGCAGGGGACGGAGGGACAATGAGCAGTTCTTC
TRBD2	NA	TRBV30	TRBJ2-7	CAWSPGTTYEQYF	TGTGCCTGGTCGCCCGGGACTACCTACGAGCAGTACTTC
NA	many	TRBV6-5	TRBJ2-7	CASSYSRGAYEQYF	TGTGCCAGCAGTTACTCAAGGGGGGCGTACGAGCAGTACTTC
NA	NA	TRBV2	TRBJ2-1	CASSEDRSYNEQFF	TGTGCCAGCAGCGAAGACAGGTCCTACAATGAGCAGTTCTTC
NA	NA	TRBV7-3	TRBJ2-1	CASSLELAGAYNEQFF	TGTGCCAGCAGCTTAGAGCTAGCCGGAGCCTACAATGAGCAGTTCTTC
TRBD2	few	TRBV18	TRBJ2-1	CASSPIAGGPSSEQFF	TGTGCCAGCTCACCTATAGCGGGAGGGCCATCTAGTGAGCAGTTCTTC
NA	NA	TRBV20-1	TRBJ2-7	CSASRDTVTYEQYF	TGCAGTGCTAGTAGGGACACAGTTACCTACGAGCAGTACTTC
NA	few	TRBV29-1	TRBJ2-5	CSVGGRLQETQYF	TGCAGCGTTGGCGGTCGATTGCAAGAGACCCAGTACTTC
NA	NA	TRBV7-9	TRBJ2-1	CASSLGGAWYEQFF	TGTGCCAGCAGCTTAGGCGGAGCTTGGTATGAGCAGTTCTTC
TRBD1	NA	TRBV19	TRBJ2-1	CASSPGQGLNNEQFF	TGTGCCAGTAGTCCGGGACAGGGGCTGAACAATGAGCAGTTCTTC
TRBD1	few	TRBV7-9	TRBJ1-2	CASSFRSGQGAHGYTF	TGTGCCAGCAGCTTTCGGTCGGGACAGGGGGCCCATGGCTACACCTTC
NA	NA	TRBV20-1	TRBJ2-5	CSARDLGHVIGEQYF	TGCAGTGCTAGAGATTTGGGACATGTGATCGGGGAGCAGTACTTC
TRBD1	NA	TRBV12-5	TRBJ1-1	CASGLKAGGCRTEAFF	TGTGCTAGTGGTTTGAAGGCAGGGGGATGTCGCACTGAAGCTTTCTTT
NA	once	TRBV4-1	TRBJ2-5	CASSQVGLQETQYF	TGCGCCAGCAGCCAAGTGGGACTGCAAGAGACCCAGTACTTC
TRBD1	NA	TRBV15	TRBJ2-7	CATSRENRGREQYF	TGTGCCACCAGCAGAGAAAACAGGGGCCGAGAGCAGTACTTC
TRBD2	NA	TRBV5-1	TRBJ2-1	CASTLPTSGGGDEQFF	TGCGCCAGCACCTTACCTACTAGCGGGGGTGGGGATGAGCAGTTCTTC
TRBD2	few	TRBV6-2/TRBV6-3	TRBJ2-7	CASSSGRGEQYF	TGTGCCAGCAGTAGCGGGAGAGGCGAGCAGTACTTC
TRBD2	few	TRBV20-1	TRBJ2-5	CSASGLAGAVRETQYF	TGCAGTGCTAGTGGGCTAGCGGGAGCTGTGAGAGAGACCCAGTACTTC
TRBD1	NA	TRBV29-1	TRBJ1-4	CSATGTATEKLFF	TGCAGCGCCACCGGGACAGCAACGGAAAAACTGTTTTTT
TRBD2	NA	TRBV20-1	TRBJ2-1	CSARDRLAGDYEQFF	TGCAGTGCTAGAGACAGACTAGCGGGAGACTATGAGCAGTTCTTC
TRBD2	NA	TRBV10-3	TRBJ2-7	CAISESSGSAPLYEQYF	TGTGCCATCAGTGAAAGTAGCGGGAGTGCACCTCTCTACGAGCAGTACTTC